Below, 23 T cell receptor beta chains from the same sample are listed, as sequenced in a study of tumor-infiltrating lymphocytes in primary liver carcinoma. The researchers obtained blood RNA from unsorted whole blood and also extracted germline DNA. Total RNA (approximately 500 ng) served as template for TCR beta cDNA synthesis primed by a constant-region primer. Libraries of TCR beta came from three nested multiplex PCR rounds with slightly modified ARM-PCR. Amplification in the first two PCR rounds was performed using TRBV1-TRBV30 forward primers and a C-beta reverse primer for 10 cycles each. One entry per CDR3 protein results from TCRdb running MiXCR on the multiplex PCR reads. The sample records about 310,000 distinct CDR3 sequences, about three fifths being singletons. Material: peripheral blood. These receptor sequences come from a woman in her 30s with primary liver carcinoma and hepatitis B virus infection.

In the case of this clonotype: This sequence may be a read error, since a much larger clone differs from it by one base. This rearrangement joins TRBV12-3 or TRBV12-4 to TRBJ1-1; possible D gene TRBD1, 5 bases. The V gene lost 3 bases and the J gene lost 4 bases, with 12 bases spanning the gap. The length of the CDR3 is 14 residues. CDR3 in amino acids: CASSLGVVSTEAFF. CDR3 DNA sequence: TGTGCCAGCAGTTTGGGGGTTGTTAGCACTGAAGCTTTCTTT.

The V gene is TRBV12-3 or TRBV12-4, the J gene TRBJ2-7, with 7 bases lining up with TRBD1. This CDR3 is built from 14 residues. V shed 7 bases and J 3 bases; nucleotides not matched to a gene: 9. CDR3: CASNKQGPIYEQYF. The CDR3 bases are TGTGCCAGCAACAAACAGGGGCCCATCTACGAGCAGTACTTC.

The DNA for the CDR3 is TGTGCCAGCAGACTCGACACCAGAGGGACTAGCGGGAGTTTCTACAATGAGCAGTTCTTC. Translated: CASRLDTRGTSGSFYNEQFF. The chain has TRBV5-6 and TRBJ2-1, with 14 bases that match TRBD2. Germline V gene data show CDR1 as SGHDT and CDR2 as YYEEEE. V dropped 5 bases and J dropped 3; count of bases not matched to a gene: 16. The CDR3 spans 20 residues.

This clonotype has a handful of counts. V gene TRBV7-8 combines with J gene TRBJ2-3; D remains ambiguous. V was cut by 1 base and J by 4 bases, with 9 bases left in between. This CDR3 comprises 14 residues. Germline CDR1 is SGHVS and CDR2 is FQNEAQ. In DNA form, the CDR3 reads TGTGCCAGCAGCTTAGAGAGAATCGCAGATACGCAGTATTTT. As protein: CASSLERIADTQYF.

The rearrangement uses TRBV6-6 and TRBJ1-4; no definite D call. The CDR3 runs to 12 residues. From germline, CDR1 is MNHNY and CDR2 SVGAGI (reference sequence). V was clipped by 7 bases and J by 5 bases, with 8 bases between them. The chain's CDR3 is CASKPQNEKLFF. CDR3 DNA: TGTGCCAGCAAGCCTCAAAATGAAAAACTGTTTTTT.

V is TRBV5-1 and J is TRBJ1-1; D may be TRBD1 (6 bases). Germline values: CDR1 SGHRS, CDR2 YFSETQ. Trimming left V 3 bases short and J 0 bases short, with 12 bases between. CDR3 length equals 15 residues. The CDR3 sequence is CASSSGGRMNTEAFF. In nucleotides, the CDR3 is TGCGCCAGCAGCTCGGGGGGCAGAATGAACACTGAAGCTTTCTTT. Full variable domain (missing parts from reference TRBV5-1 and TRBJ1-1): KAGVTQTPRYLIKTRGQQVTLSCSPISGHRSVSWYQQTPGQGLQFLFEYFSETQRNKGNFPGRFSGRQFSNSRSEMNVSTLELGDSALYLCASSSGGRMNTEAFFGQGTRLTVV.

This clonotype came up many times. CDR3 in amino acids: CASSYSGVSTEAFF. DNA of the CDR3: TGTGCCAGCAGTTACTCGGGCGTCAGCACTGAAGCTTTCTTT. The chain carries TRBV6-5 and TRBJ1-1; D unresolved. The CDR3 length is 14 residues. Trimming removed 0 bases from V and 4 bases from J, with 9 bases in between. Germline V gives CDR1 MNHEY, CDR2 SVGAGI.

This clonotype was counted at least ten times. This rearrangement joins TRBV11-2 to TRBJ2-2; tentative D call: TRBD2 (5 bases). The CDR3 runs 14 residues. Germline lookup yields CDR1 SGHAT and CDR2 FQNNGV. The V end was cut by 5 bases, the J end by 2 bases, with 9 bases between. In DNA form, the CDR3 reads TGTGCCAGCAGCCGTGGACTCAACACCGGGGAGCTGTTTTTT. Its protein product is CASSRGLNTGELFF.

This clonotype was found a few times. This chain joins TRBV5-4 and TRBJ2-4; D could derive from TRBD1 or TRBD2 (6 bases each). From germline, CDR1 is SGHNT and CDR2 YYREEE (reference sequence). Trimming removed 2 bases from V and 1 base from J, with 13 bases in between. The CDR3 has 16 residues. CDR3 residues: CASSFGGGEAKNIQYF. The CDR3 bases are TGTGCCAGCAGCTTTGGAGGGGGTGAGGCCAAAAACATTCAGTACTTC.

With regard to this clonotype: The CDR3 carries no conserved terminal phenylalanine or tryptophan, so it likely arises from a read error. The genes are TRBV5-1 and TRBJ1-1, with D tentatively TRBD1 (6 bases). Trimming shortened V by 0 bases and J by 6 bases, and 15 bases separated the two germline ends. Germline V gives CDR1 SGHRS, CDR2 YFSETQ. CDR3 length: 15 amino acids. In DNA, the CDR3 is TGCGCCAGCAGCTTGGCCAGGGGAAGTTTGGCTGAAGCTTTCTCT. It encodes CASSLARGSLAEAFS.

In regard to this clonotype: A much bigger clone sits one base away, suggesting this may be a read error. The CDR3 DNA is TGCAGCATGGTTAAGGGGGCCCCCTACGAGCAGTACTTC. It is translated as CSMVKGAPYEQYF. This chain connects TRBV29-1 to TRBJ2-7, with 7 bases fitting TRBD1. The J segment lost 2 bases and the V segment lost 8 bases, leaving 9 bases of the junction unmatched. Germline V gene data show CDR1 as SQVTM and CDR2 as ANQGSEA. The CDR3 has 13 amino acids.

This clonotype has just a few counts. The V gene is TRBV6-1, the J gene TRBJ2-3; 9 positions match TRBD1. Losses at the gene ends were 2 bases for V and 4 bases for J; bases not matched to a gene: 22. This CDR3 is 21 amino acids long. Looked up from germline, CDR1 is MNHNS and CDR2 is SASEGT. CDR3 region: CASSEWVGNRDRVDSADTQYF. DNA of the CDR3: TGTGCCAGCAGTGAATGGGTAGGGAACCGGGACAGGGTTGATTCAGCAGATACGCAGTATTTT.

With respect to this clonotype: One end of the junction varies from germline; a read error may be responsible. The gene calls are TRBV28 and TRBJ1-5; D uncertain. The CDR3 consists of 12 residues. Per germline, CDR1 MDHEN and CDR2 SYDVKM. The CDR3 sequence is CANSFRNQPQHF. CDR3 coding DNA: TGTGCCAACAGTTTTAGGAATCAGCCCCAGCATTTT.

This clonotype showed up just a few times. V usage is TRBV14 and J usage is TRBJ2-1, with D perhaps assigned TRBD1 or TRBD2 (5 bases each). Germline V CDR1 and CDR2: SGHDN, FVKESK. The V end was cut by 5 bases, the J end by 12 bases, with 11 bases between. The CDR3 runs 11 residues. CDR3 loop: CASSSGPPQFF. CDR3 bases: TGTGCCAGCAGCTCGGGACCACCGCAGTTCTTC.

As to this clonotype: A read error may produce the germline difference seen at one junction end. The chain employs TRBV11-2 and TRBJ1-2; 9 nucleotides match TRBD1. The CDR3 consists of 13 residues. Germline-derived CDR1 and CDR2 are SGHAT and FQNNGV. The CDR3 region is CASSLDRGDGHTF. The CDR3 region has the DNA TGTGCCAGCAGCTTGGACAGGGGCGATGGCCACACTTTC.

This clonotype was recorded many times. The chain recombines TRBV29-1 with TRBJ2-3, with 9 bases fitting TRBD2. This CDR3 has 16 amino acids. The V gene end was trimmed by 4 bases and the J gene end by 4 bases; junction bases not matched to a gene: 12. Per germline, CDR1 SQVTM and CDR2 ANQGSEA. The CDR3 loop reads CSVGAAWAGGPDTQYF. The DNA of the CDR3 is TGCAGCGTTGGGGCCGCCTGGGCGGGAGGGCCAGATACGCAGTATTTT.

Here the CDR3 DNA reads TGTGCCATCAGGGCTGGCGGTAGGAGGGCCTACAATGAGCAGTTCTTC. Encoded protein: CAIRAGGRRAYNEQFF. The V call is TRBV10-3, the J call TRBJ2-1; the D gene is possibly TRBD2 (6 bases). Germline-derived CDR1 and CDR2 are ENHRY and SYGVKD. The CDR3 covers 16 residues. The ends were cut back, 6 bases at V and 2 bases at J, with 17 bases in the middle.

In the case of this clonotype: A much larger clone lies one base from this, so it may be a read error. The chain joins TRBV6-2 or TRBV6-3 to TRBJ2-1; TRBD2 matches at 7 bases. The CDR3 totals 16 residues. Germline CDR1 is MNHEY and CDR2 is SVGEGT. As DNA, the CDR3 is TGTACCAGCAGTTACGGTGGGGAAGGGGAGGGCAATGAGCAGTTCTTC. This codes for CTSSYGGEGEGNEQFF.

Concerning this clonotype itself: A clone one base away is much larger, so this may be a read error. The chain is built from TRBV6-1 and TRBJ1-2; D unresolved. Trimming stripped 7 bases from V and 4 bases from J, with 13 bases between. Germline lookup yields CDR1 MNHNS and CDR2 SASEGT. The CDR3 sequence is 13 residues long. CDR3 amino acids: CASNANPGYGYTF. The DNA of the CDR3 is TGTGCCAGCAATGCAAATCCAGGCTATGGCTACACCTTC.

This clonotype was detected ten times or more. This chain connects TRBV11-2 to TRBJ2-2; unclear D gene. Germline CDR1 and CDR2: SGHAT and FQNNGV. CDR3 length: 17 amino acids. V was trimmed by 1 base and J by 5 bases, leaving 17 bases between them. The CDR3 spells CASSLGPWGPLTGELFF. The CDR3 DNA reads as TGTGCCAGCAGCTTAGGGCCATGGGGTCCTCTTACCGGGGAGCTGTTTTTT.

Comments on this clonotype: This clone may be a read error of a much larger clone one base away. The chain joins TRBV14 to TRBJ2-7, with 15 bases identical to TRBD2. Germline values: CDR1 SGHDN, CDR2 FVKESK. The CDR3 is 17 residues long. CDR3 nucleotide sequence: TGTGCCAACAGCCCCATCCTGGGACTAGCGGGAGGTAACGAGCAGTACTTC. It translates to CANSPILGLAGGNEQYF. Complete variable domain (other parts from reference TRBV14 and TRBJ2-7): EAGVTQFPSHSVIEKGQTVTLRCDPISGHDNLYWYRRVMGKEIKFLLHFVKESKQDESGMPNNRFLAERTGGTYSTLKVQPAELEDSGVYFCANSPILGLAGGNEQYFGPGTRLTVT.

As regards this clonotype: This CDR3 is missing its conserved last phenylalanine or tryptophan, likely due to a read error. The J gene is TRBJ1-1, the V gene TRBV11-2; weak D call: TRBD1 (6 bases). Germline-derived CDR1 and CDR2 are SGHAT and FQNNGV. The CDR3 covers 14 residues. CDR3 bases: TGTATCAGCAGCAGACCGGGACAAAAACGGGAAGCTTTCCTT. Translation: CISSRPGQKREAFL.

A word on this clonotype: Possible read error: a much larger clone is one base away. The CDR3 carries no conserved terminal phenylalanine or tryptophan, so it likely arises from a read error. This chain joins TRBV12-3 or TRBV12-4 and TRBJ2-7, with 16 bases aligning to TRBD2. Unmatched junction bases numbered 4, after V lost 4 bases and J lost 10 bases. This CDR3 is 14 amino acids long. CDR3 coding DNA: TGTGCCAGCAGTTCCGGGACTAGCGGGAGGGCCCAGTACCTC. It codes for CASSSGTSGRAQYL.